Shown below are 27 T cell receptor beta chains from a single sample sequenced in a study of T cell responses to AZD1222 COVID-19 vaccine. Only in-frame clones appear in the TCRdb table, and some are missing; sequencing was by immunoSEQ multiplex PCR. The sample records 120,000 or so clones, around 92% being singletons. Sequenced here: peripheral blood, sampled 28 days after the second AZD1222 dose. The origin of the receptors is an adult who received the AZD1222 COVID-19 vaccine.

CDR3 nucleotide sequence: TGTGCCAGCACCCTTGGGGCAGGGGGCAATGAGCAGTTCTTC. It yields the protein CASTLGAGGNEQFF. The chain uses TRBV27 and TRBJ2-1; TRBD1 aligns across 7 bases. Germline-derived CDR1 and CDR2 are MNHEY and SMNVEV (reference sequence). The J segment lost 6 bases and the V segment lost 7 bases, leaving 9 bases of the junction unmatched. This CDR3 has 14 residues.

CDR3: CATTQTGQGSGANVLTF. The CDR3 nucleotides read TGTGCCACAACCCAGACAGGGCAGGGCTCTGGGGCCAACGTCCTGACTTTC. This rearrangement joins TRBV2 to TRBJ2-6, with 7 bases that match TRBD1. This CDR3 region has 17 residues. CDR1 and CDR2 (germline): SNHLY, FYNNEI. The trim removed 10 bases at V and 0 bases at J, leaving 12 bases unmatched.

A few counts support this clone. The V call is TRBV19, the J call TRBJ1-5, with D hard to call. CDR1 is LNHDA, CDR2 SQIVND, per germline (reference sequence). V dropped 8 bases and J dropped 2 bases, with 13 bases sitting between them. CDR3 length: 14 residues. CDR3 in amino acids: CASGISSGNQPQHF. The CDR3 bases are TGTGCCAGTGGAATTTCGTCGGGCAATCAGCCCCAGCATTTT.

The chain links TRBV21-1 to TRBJ2-2. TRBV21-1 is shown as a pseudogene. This CDR3 region has 17 residues. The CDR3, as DNA: TGTGCCAGCAGCAAAAACGAGAGGGGCGCGAACACCGGGGAGCTGTTTTTT. Translation gives CASSKNERGANTGELFF.

This clone was seen just once. The V call is TRBV13, the J call TRBJ2-5; the match to TRBD2 covers 8 bases. V shed 4 bases and J 1 base; nucleotides not matched to a gene: 17. The CDR3 covers 19 residues. CDR1 and CDR2 from the germline V gene are PRHDT and FYEKMQ (reference sequence). The CDR3 DNA reads as TGTGCCAGCAGCTGGAAGGGCGGAGTCACTAGCGGAATCCAAGAGACCCAGTACTTC. This gives the protein CASSWKGGVTSGIQETQYF.

The chain couples TRBV6-5 to TRBJ2-5; the D gene is possibly TRBD2 (6 bases). V lost 6 bases to trimming and J lost 5 bases, with 19 bases between them. CDR1 and CDR2 (germline): MNHEY, SVGAGI. CDR3 length: 15 residues. CDR3 sequence reads: CASSLGDSARETQYF. CDR3 DNA: TGTGCCAGCAGCCTTGGGGACTCCGCGCGGGAGACCCAGTACTTC.

The rearrangement joins TRBV11-2 to TRBJ2-2; D might be TRBD2 (5 bases). V gave up 1 base and J gave up 3 bases, with 12 bases separating them. The CDR3 runs 16 residues. Germline CDR1 and CDR2: SGHAT and FQNNGV. CDR3 in DNA: TGTGCCAGCAGCTTAGTGGCGGAGGAGTACACCGGGGAGCTGTTTTTT. This translates into CASSLVAEEYTGELFF.

The rearrangement joins TRBV19 to TRBJ1-5; D ambiguous. The CDR3 is made up of 16 amino acids. Germline CDR1 LNHDA, CDR2 SQIVND (reference sequence). V was shortened by 7 bases and J by 0 bases, with 16 bases between the two germline ends. CDR3 amino acids: CASILKWEYSNQPQHF. The CDR3 DNA sequence: TGTGCCAGTATCCTGAAATGGGAATATAGCAATCAGCCCCAGCATTTT.

V is TRBV10-2 and J is TRBJ1-1; D is undetermined. The V end was cut by 7 bases, the J end by 0 bases, with 9 bases between. The CDR3 sequence is 13 residues long. Germline CDR1 and CDR2: WSHSY and SAAADI. CDR3 sequence (DNA): TGCGCCAGCACCAACATATTGAACACTGAAGCTTTCTTT. Amino acids: CASTNILNTEAFF.

This chain links TRBV12-5 with TRBJ2-3; no clear D gene. The germline V gene encodes CDR1 LGHNT and CDR2 FRNRAP. The CDR3 has 13 amino acids. Trimming took 5 bases from V and 3 from J, leaving 9 bases between them. The CDR3 DNA sequence: TGTGCTAGTGGTAGAGGCACTACAGATACGCAGTATTTT. Translation gives CASGRGTTDTQYF.

The chain is built from TRBV7-8 and TRBJ1-2; TRBD1 is a possible D gene (6 bases). The germline V gene has CDR1 SGHVS and CDR2 FQNEAQ. V was clipped by 1 base and J by 2 bases, with 11 bases between them. The CDR3 consists of 15 residues. The CDR3 region has the DNA TGTGCCAGCAGCTTAGTAAAAACAGGGAACTATGGCTACACCTTC. Translating gives CASSLVKTGNYGYTF. The variable domain in full, completed from reference TRBV7-8 and TRBJ1-2, reads GAGVSQSPRYKVAKRGQDVALRCDPISGHVSLFWYQQALGQGPEFLTYFQNEAQLDKSGLPSDRFFAERPEGSVSTLKIQRTQQEDSAVYLCASSLVKTGNYGYTFGSGTRLTVV.

The chain joins TRBV27 to TRBJ1-2, with 7 bases identical to TRBD1. Trimming took 6 bases from V and 8 from J; bases not matched to a gene: 12. From germline, CDR1 is MNHEY and CDR2 SMNVEV (reference sequence). The CDR3 length is 14 residues. CDR3 protein: CASSLDRVGNGYTF. The CDR3 DNA is TGTGCCAGCAGCCTCGACAGGGTAGGGAACGGCTACACCTTC.

This chain joins TRBV10-2 and TRBJ2-1; 9 positions match TRBD1. Germline trimming cut 7 bases from V and 10 bases from J; bases unmatched to any gene: 14. This CDR3 has 15 amino acids. Germline assignment: CDR1 WSHSY and CDR2 SAAADI. The CDR3, as DNA: TGCGCCAGCACCCCGGGACAGGGAAGCCCGGGGGAGCAGTTCTTC. It yields the protein CASTPGQGSPGEQFF.

The chain uses TRBV7-2 and TRBJ1-1, with a weak D call TRBD1 (5 bases). In germline, CDR1 is SGHTA, CDR2 FQGNSA. V was trimmed by 0 bases and J by 4 bases, leaving 9 bases between them. The CDR3 runs to 14 residues. The DNA of the CDR3 is TGTGCCAGCAGCTTAGCTAGGGACCTCACTGAAGCTTTCTTT. It yields the protein CASSLARDLTEAFF.

The rearrangement joins TRBV13 to TRBJ1-4; perhaps TRBD1 as D (5 bases). V was shortened by 5 bases and J by 9 bases, with 13 bases between the two germline ends. The CDR3 consists of 13 residues. The germline gives CDR1 PRHDT, CDR2 FYEKMQ (reference sequence). As DNA, the CDR3 is TGTGCCAGCAGCCCTCTAGGGGTGAAAAAACTGTTTTTT. The encoded protein is CASSPLGVKKLFF.

The chain links TRBV9 to TRBJ2-3, with 9 bases identical to TRBD1. CDR3 length: 15 amino acids. With V trimmed by 0 bases and J by 5 bases, 4 bases remained unmatched. Germline V lookup: CDR1 SGDLS, CDR2 YYNGEE. CDR3 DNA: TGTGCCAGCAGCGTAGGACAGGGGGGATTAGATACGCAGTATTTT. It translates to CASSVGQGGLDTQYF.

The rearrangement joins TRBV10-2 to TRBJ2-3, with unresolved D. V shed 4 bases and J shed 2 bases, with 10 bases lying between them. Germline CDR1 reads WSHSY; CDR2 reads SAAADI. This CDR3 is built from 14 residues. This CDR3 is CASSAGAYTDTQYF. The CDR3 nucleotides read TGCGCCAGCAGTGCCGGCGCCTACACAGATACGCAGTATTTT.

V is TRBV27 and J is TRBJ2-3, with D perhaps TRBD2 (5 bases). Per germline, CDR1 MNHEY and CDR2 SMNVEV (reference sequence). V was trimmed by 5 bases and J by 0 bases, leaving 15 bases between them. The CDR3 covers 16 residues. CDR3 protein: CASSPHPKRSTDTQYF. The CDR3 region has the DNA TGTGCCAGCAGTCCCCACCCCAAGCGGAGCACAGATACGCAGTATTTT.

The DNA for the CDR3 is TGTGCCAGCAGCGTCGGGACAGTGACCTACGAGCAGTACTTC. Protein: CASSVGTVTYEQYF. This sequence joins TRBV7-8 and TRBJ2-7, with 7 bases fitting TRBD1. CDR1 and CDR2 (germline): SGHVS, FQNEAQ. With V trimmed by 5 bases and J by 2 bases, 6 bases remained unmatched. The CDR3 is 14 residues long.

The V and J genes are TRBV28 and TRBJ2-1; D is perhaps TRBD1 or TRBD2 (6 bases each). V lost 6 bases and J lost 0, with 18 bases in between. Looked up from germline, CDR1 is MDHEN and CDR2 is SYDVKM. The CDR3 loop spans 17 amino acids. In DNA form, the CDR3 reads TGTGCCAGCAGATCGGAGGGCGGGACACGCTCCTACAATGAGCAGTTCTTC. It is translated as CASRSEGGTRSYNEQFF.

The rearrangement joins TRBV19 to TRBJ1-2; no definite D call. V was cut by 6 bases and J by 5 bases, with 16 bases left in between. This CDR3 region has 14 residues. Germline values: CDR1 LNHDA, CDR2 SQIVND (reference sequence). CDR3 sequence (DNA): TGTGCCAGTAGAGTTGGTGGGCTTACTTATGGCTACACCTTC. This encodes CASRVGGLTYGYTF.

The chain joins TRBV18 to TRBJ1-3; D gene unclear. This CDR3 comprises 15 residues. Germline V gives CDR1 KGHSH, CDR2 LQKENI. Trimming shortened V by 3 bases and J by 0 bases, and 9 bases separated the two germline ends. In DNA form, the CDR3 reads TGTGCCAGCTCACCTTCCGCACGCTCTGGAAACACCATATATTTT. Translation: CASSPSARSGNTIYF.

The V call is TRBV6-5, the J call TRBJ2-2, with 8 bases identical to TRBD1. V was clipped by 8 bases and J by 1 base; unmatched bases: 0. This CDR3 contains 13 residues. Germline V gives CDR1 MNHEY, CDR2 SVGAGI. The CDR3 sequence is CASGTGNTGELFF. In DNA, the CDR3 is TGTGCCAGCGGGACAGGGAACACCGGGGAGCTGTTTTTT.

This chain links TRBV10-3 with TRBJ1-2; D is ambiguous. Looked up from germline, CDR1 is ENHRY and CDR2 is SYGVKD. Between the trimmed V and J ends, which lost 4 bases and 4 bases, there was a span of 10 bases. The CDR3 has 13 amino acids. CDR3 in DNA: TGTGCCATCAGTGTAAGGGATGTCTATGGCTACACCTTC. Its translation is CAISVRDVYGYTF.

This chain links TRBV6-5 with TRBJ1-5; possibly TRBD1 for D (5 bases). The V end lost 0 bases, the J end lost 3 bases, and 9 bases lay between the germline ends. From germline, CDR1 is MNHEY and CDR2 SVGAGI. The CDR3 length is 15 residues. The CDR3 sequence is CASSYSGQINQPQHF. The DNA of the CDR3 is TGTGCCAGCAGTTACTCGGGGCAGATCAATCAGCCCCAGCATTTT.

This chain uses TRBV7-6 with TRBJ1-5; D gene ambiguous. The V end was cut by 1 base, the J end by 3 bases, with 10 bases between. The CDR3 is 15 residues long. CDR1 and CDR2 from the germline V gene are SGHVS and FNYEAQ. The CDR3 sequence is CASSLEPRNNQPQHF. In nucleotides, the CDR3 is TGTGCCAGCAGCTTAGAACCCAGAAACAATCAGCCCCAGCATTTT. Supplemented by reference TRBV7-6 and TRBJ1-5, the full variable domain reads GAGVSQSPRYKVTKRGQDVALRCDPISGHVSLYWYRQALGQGPEFLTYFNYEAQQDKSGLPNDRFSAERPEGSISTLTIQRTEQRDSAMYRCASSLEPRNNQPQHFGDGTRLSIL.

The rearrangement joins TRBV6-6 to TRBJ1-5, with D unresolved. This CDR3 spans 11 amino acids. Germline V CDR1 and CDR2: MNHNY, SVGAGI (reference sequence). V lost 8 bases and J 5 bases, leaving 7 bases between the germline ends. The CDR3 nucleotides are TGTGCCAGCGGCTCTGATCAGCCCCAGCATTTT. As protein: CASGSDQPQHF.